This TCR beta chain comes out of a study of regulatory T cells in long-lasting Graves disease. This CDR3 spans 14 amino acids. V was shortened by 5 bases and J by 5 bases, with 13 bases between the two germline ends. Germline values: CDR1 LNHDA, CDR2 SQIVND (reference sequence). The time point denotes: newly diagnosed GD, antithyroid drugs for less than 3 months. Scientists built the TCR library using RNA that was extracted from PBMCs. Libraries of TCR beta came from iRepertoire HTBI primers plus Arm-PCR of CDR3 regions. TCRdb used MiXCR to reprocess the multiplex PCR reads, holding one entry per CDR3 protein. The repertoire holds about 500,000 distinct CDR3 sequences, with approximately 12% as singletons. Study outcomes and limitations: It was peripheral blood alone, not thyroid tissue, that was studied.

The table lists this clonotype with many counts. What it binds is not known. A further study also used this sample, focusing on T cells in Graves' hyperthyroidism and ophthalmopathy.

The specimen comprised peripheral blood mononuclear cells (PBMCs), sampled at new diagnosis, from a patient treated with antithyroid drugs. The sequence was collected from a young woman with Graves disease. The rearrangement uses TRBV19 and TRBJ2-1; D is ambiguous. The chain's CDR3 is CASSPRRENNEQFF. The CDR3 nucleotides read TGTGCCAGTAGTCCGCGGCGCGAGAACAATGAGCAGTTCTTC.